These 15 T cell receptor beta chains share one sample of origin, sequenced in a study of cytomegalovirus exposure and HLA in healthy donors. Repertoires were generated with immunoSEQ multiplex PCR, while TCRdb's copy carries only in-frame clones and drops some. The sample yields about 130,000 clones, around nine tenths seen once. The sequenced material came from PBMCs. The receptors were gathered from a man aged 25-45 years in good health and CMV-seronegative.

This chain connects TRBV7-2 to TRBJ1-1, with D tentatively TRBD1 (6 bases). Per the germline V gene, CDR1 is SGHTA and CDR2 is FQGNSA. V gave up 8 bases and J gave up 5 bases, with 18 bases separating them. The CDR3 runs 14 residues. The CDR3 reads CASHTGIGKTEAFF. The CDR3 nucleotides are TGTGCCAGCCACACAGGGATAGGGAAGACTGAAGCTTTCTTT. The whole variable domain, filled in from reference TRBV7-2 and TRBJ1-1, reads GAGVSQSPSNKVTEKGKDVELRCDPISGHTALYWYRQSLGQGLEFLIYFQGNSAPDKSGLPSDRFSAERTGGSVSTLTIQRTQQEDSAVYLCASHTGIGKTEAFFGQGTRLTVV.

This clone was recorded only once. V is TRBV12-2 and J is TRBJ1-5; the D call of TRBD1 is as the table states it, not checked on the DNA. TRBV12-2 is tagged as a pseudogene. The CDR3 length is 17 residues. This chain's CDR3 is CASRFDRGRLGNQPQHF. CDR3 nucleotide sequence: TGTGCAAGTCGCTTTGACAGGGGACGACTAGGAAATCAGCCCCAGCATTTT.

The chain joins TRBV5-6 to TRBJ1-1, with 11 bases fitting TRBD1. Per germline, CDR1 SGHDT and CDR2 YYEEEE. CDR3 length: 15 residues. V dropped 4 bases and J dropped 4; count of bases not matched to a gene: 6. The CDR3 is CASSTDRGPGTEAFF. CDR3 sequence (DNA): TGTGCCAGCAGCACGGACAGGGGGCCGGGCACTGAAGCTTTCTTT.

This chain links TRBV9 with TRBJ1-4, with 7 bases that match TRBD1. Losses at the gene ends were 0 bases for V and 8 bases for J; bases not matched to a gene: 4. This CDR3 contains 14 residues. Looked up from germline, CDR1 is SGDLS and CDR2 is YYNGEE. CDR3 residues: CASSVEGGGEKLFF. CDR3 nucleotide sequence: TGTGCCAGCAGCGTAGAAGGGGGCGGCGAAAAACTGTTTTTT.

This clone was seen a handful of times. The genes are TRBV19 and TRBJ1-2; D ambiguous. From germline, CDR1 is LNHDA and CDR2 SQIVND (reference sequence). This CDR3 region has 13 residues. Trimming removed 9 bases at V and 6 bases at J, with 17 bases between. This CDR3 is CASGRGRGNGYTF. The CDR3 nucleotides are TGTGCCAGCGGGCGGGGAAGAGGAAATGGCTACACCTTC.

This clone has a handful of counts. The CDR3 DNA is TGTGCCAGCACCGACAGTCACCAAGAGACCCAGTACTTC. Its translation is CASTDSHQETQYF. The rearrangement uses TRBV2 and TRBJ2-5, with TRBD1 as a possible D gene (5 bases). The CDR3 totals 13 residues. Deletions cut 7 bases from V and 0 bases from J, with 9 bases between. Germline loops: CDR1 SNHLY, CDR2 FYNNEI.

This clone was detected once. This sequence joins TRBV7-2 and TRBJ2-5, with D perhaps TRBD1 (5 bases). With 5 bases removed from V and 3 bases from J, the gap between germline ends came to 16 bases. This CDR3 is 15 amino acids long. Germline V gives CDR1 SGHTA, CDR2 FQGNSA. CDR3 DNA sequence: TGTGCCAGCAGCCTAGGGGCGTCGCAAGAAGAGACCCAGTACTTC. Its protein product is CASSLGASQEETQYF.

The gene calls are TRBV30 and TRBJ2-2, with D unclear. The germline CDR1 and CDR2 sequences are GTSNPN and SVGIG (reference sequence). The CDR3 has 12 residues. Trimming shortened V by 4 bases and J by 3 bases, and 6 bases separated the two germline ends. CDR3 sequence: CAWKPDTGELFF. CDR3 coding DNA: TGTGCCTGGAAACCGGACACCGGGGAGCTGTTTTTT. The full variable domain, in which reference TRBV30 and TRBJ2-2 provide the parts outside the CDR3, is SQTIHQWPATLVQPVGSPLSLECTVEGTSNPNLYWYRQAAGRGLQLLFYSVGIGQISSEVPQNLSASRPQDRQFILSSKKLLLSDSGFYLCAWKPDTGELFFGEGSRLTVL.

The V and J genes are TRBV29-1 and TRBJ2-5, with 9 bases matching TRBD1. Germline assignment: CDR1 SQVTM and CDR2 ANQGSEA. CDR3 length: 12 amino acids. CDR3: CSADRGEETQYF. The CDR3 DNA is TGCAGTGCGGACAGGGGAGAGGAGACCCAGTACTTC.

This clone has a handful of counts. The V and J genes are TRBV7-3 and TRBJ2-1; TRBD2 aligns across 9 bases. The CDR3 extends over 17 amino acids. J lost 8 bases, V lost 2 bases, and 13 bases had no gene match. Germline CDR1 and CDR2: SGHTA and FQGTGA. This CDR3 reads CASSLSEGLASGDEQFF. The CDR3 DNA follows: TGTGCCAGCAGCTTATCCGAGGGACTAGCATCAGGCGATGAGCAGTTCTTC.

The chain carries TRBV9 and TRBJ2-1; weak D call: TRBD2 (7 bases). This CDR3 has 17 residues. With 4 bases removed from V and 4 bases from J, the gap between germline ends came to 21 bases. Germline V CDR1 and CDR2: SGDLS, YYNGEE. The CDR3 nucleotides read TGTGCCAGCAGCTATAGAGCGGGGACACCTACTTACAATGAGCAGTTCTTC. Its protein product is CASSYRAGTPTYNEQFF.

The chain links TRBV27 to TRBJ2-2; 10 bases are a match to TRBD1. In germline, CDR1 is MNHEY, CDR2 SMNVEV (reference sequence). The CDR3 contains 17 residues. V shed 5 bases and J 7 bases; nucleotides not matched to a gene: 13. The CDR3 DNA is TGTGCCAGCAGTGGCAGACCGACAGGGGGCGGCGGCGGGGAGCTGTTTTTT. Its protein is CASSGRPTGGGGGELFF.

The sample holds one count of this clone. CDR3 region: CASSRHRGTEQYF. The CDR3 nucleotides are TGTGCCAGCAGCCGTCACAGGGGGACCGAGCAGTACTTC. This chain connects TRBV14 to TRBJ2-7, with 8 bases aligning to TRBD1. The germline V gene has CDR1 SGHDN and CDR2 FVKESK. There are 13 residues in the CDR3. V was pared by 4 bases and J by 6 bases, with 5 bases of the junction left unmatched. The variable domain in full, completed from reference TRBV14 and TRBJ2-7, reads EAGVTQFPSHSVIEKGQTVTLRCDPISGHDNLYWYRRVMGKEIKFLLHFVKESKQDESGMPNNRFLAERTGGTYSTLKVQPAELEDSGVYFCASSRHRGTEQYFGPGTRLTVT.

CDR3 amino acids: CAWSPSSGLRYEQYF. The CDR3 DNA is TGTGCCTGGAGTCCCTCTAGCGGGCTGAGGTACGAGCAGTACTTC. This rearrangement joins TRBV30 to TRBJ2-7; 8 nucleotides line up with TRBD2. Germline V gives CDR1 GTSNPN, CDR2 SVGIG (reference sequence). Trimming cost V 2 bases and J 4 bases; bases outside gene matches: 10. This CDR3 spans 15 amino acids.

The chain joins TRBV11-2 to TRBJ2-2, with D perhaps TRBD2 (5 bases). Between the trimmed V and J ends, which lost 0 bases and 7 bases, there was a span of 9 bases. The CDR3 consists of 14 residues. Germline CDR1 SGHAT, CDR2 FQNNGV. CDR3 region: CASSLDDRGGELFF. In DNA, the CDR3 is TGTGCCAGCAGCTTAGATGACCGGGGCGGGGAGCTGTTTTTT.